The rows below give T cell receptor beta chains drawn from one sample of a study of T cell responses to AZD1222 COVID-19 vaccine. The protocol was immunoSEQ multiplex PCR, while the TCRdb copy is restricted to in-frame clones and leaves out a portion. The sample includes about 81,000 clones, more than 85% of them seen just once. This sample comprised peripheral blood, obtained 28 days after the second AZD1222 dose. The receptors here all came from an adult who received the AZD1222 COVID-19 vaccine. The CDR3 runs from the conserved cysteine through the conserved F or W. D genes are given only for firm matches. Size tells how often a clone was seen (once, few, many) or the class of an expanded clone, and some rows leave it out.

abundance: .
d_gene: TRBD1
v_gene: TRBV4-2
j_gene: TRBJ2-3
CDR3nt: TGTGCCAGCAGCCAAGGGACAGGGCGCACTAGCACAGATACGCAGTATTTT
CDR3aa: CASSQGTGRTSTDTQYF

abundance: .
d_gene: .
v_gene: TRBV13
j_gene: TRBJ2-7
CDR3nt: TGTGCCAGCAGCCGCACGAACTACGAGCAGTACTTC
CDR3aa: CASSRTNYEQYF

abundance: .
d_gene: .
v_gene: TRBV5-4
j_gene: TRBJ2-2
CDR3nt: TGTGCCAGCAGCTTGGTCCAGGGGCTTAACACCGGGGAGCTGTTTTTT
CDR3aa: CASSLVQGLNTGELFF

abundance: .
d_gene: TRBD1
v_gene: TRBV29-1
j_gene: TRBJ1-2
CDR3nt: TGCAGCGTGGGGGGACAGGGAAACGGCTACACCTTC
CDR3aa: CSVGGQGNGYTF

abundance: few
d_gene: .
v_gene: TRBV4-3
j_gene: TRBJ2-7
CDR3nt: TGCGCCAGCAGCCAAGACAGGGCCCCAGGCTACGAGCAGTACTTC
CDR3aa: CASSQDRAPGYEQYF

abundance: .
d_gene: .
v_gene: TRBV2
j_gene: TRBJ1-1
CDR3nt: TGTGCCAGCAGTGACCAGACACTTAACACTGAAGCTTTCTTT
CDR3aa: CASSDQTLNTEAFF

abundance: .
d_gene: .
v_gene: TRBV7-3
j_gene: TRBJ2-2
CDR3nt: TGTGCCAGCAGCTTAAAGGGAAGGTCCGGGGAGCTGTTTTTT
CDR3aa: CASSLKGRSGELFF

abundance: .
d_gene: .
v_gene: TRBV9
j_gene: TRBJ1-3
CDR3nt: TGTGCCAGCAGCGTAGGGGGGGTTGTAGAAAACACCATATATTTT
CDR3aa: CASSVGGVVENTIYF

abundance: .
d_gene: .
v_gene: TRBV5-1
j_gene: TRBJ1-4
CDR3nt: TGCGCCAGCAGCTTGAAGCCGGGGGAAAAACTGTTTTTT
CDR3aa: CASSLKPGEKLFF

abundance: once
d_gene: .
v_gene: TRBV11-2
j_gene: TRBJ2-5
CDR3nt: TGTGCCAGCAGCCCAATGGGTAGTACAGGACAAGAGACCCAGTACTTC
CDR3aa: CASSPMGSTGQETQYF

abundance: .
d_gene: TRBD2
v_gene: TRBV27
j_gene: TRBJ2-5
CDR3nt: TGTGCCAGCAGCCCTACCGGACTAGTCGAAGAGACCCAGTACTTC
CDR3aa: CASSPTGLVEETQYF

abundance: .
d_gene: .
v_gene: TRBV3-1/TRBV3-2
j_gene: TRBJ1-3
CDR3nt: TGTGCCAGCAGCCAAAGCGGGGCTGGAAACACCATATATTTT
CDR3aa: CASSQSGAGNTIYF

abundance: .
d_gene: TRBD2
v_gene: TRBV27
j_gene: TRBJ2-1
CDR3nt: TGTGCCAGCAGACGGGCTAGCGGGAGATCGGTCAATGAGCAGTTCTTC
CDR3aa: CASRRASGRSVNEQFF

abundance: .
d_gene: .
v_gene: TRBV19
j_gene: TRBJ2-6
CDR3nt: TGTGCCAGTAGTAGGGGAGCCTTATCTGGGGCCAACGTCCTGACTTTC
CDR3aa: CASSRGALSGANVLTF

abundance: .
d_gene: .
v_gene: TRBV15
j_gene: TRBJ2-5
CDR3nt: TGTGCCACCAGCAGAGATCGGAGAGAGACCCAGTACTTC
CDR3aa: CATSRDRRETQYF

abundance: few
d_gene: TRBD1
v_gene: TRBV14
j_gene: TRBJ1-2
CDR3nt: TGTGCCAGCAGCCCCTGGACAGGGGGGAGCGGCTACACCTTC
CDR3aa: CASSPWTGGSGYTF

abundance: .
d_gene: TRBD2
v_gene: TRBV2
j_gene: TRBJ2-7
CDR3nt: TGTGCCAGCAGTGGAAGGACTAGCCAGTACGAGCAGTACTTC
CDR3aa: CASSGRTSQYEQYF

abundance: .
d_gene: .
v_gene: TRBV12-3/TRBV12-4
j_gene: TRBJ2-4
CDR3nt: TGTGCCAGCAGTTTGATGGGGAAAAACATTCAGTACTTC
CDR3aa: CASSLMGKNIQYF

abundance: .
d_gene: .
v_gene: TRBV2
j_gene: TRBJ1-5
CDR3nt: TGTGCCAGCAGTGTTCAACCGTCCGTTGGGCAGCCCCAGCATTTT
CDR3aa: CASSVQPSVGQPQHF

abundance: .
d_gene: .
v_gene: TRBV28
j_gene: TRBJ2-7
CDR3nt: TGTGCCATCGAGGGCCCGGGGTACGAGCAGTACTTC
CDR3aa: CAIEGPGYEQYF

abundance: .
d_gene: .
v_gene: TRBV7-9
j_gene: TRBJ1-2
CDR3nt: TGTGCCAGCAGCGCTGGGTCACTGGATGACTATGGCTACACCTTC
CDR3aa: CASSAGSLDDYGYTF

abundance: few
d_gene: TRBD2
v_gene: TRBV7-2
j_gene: TRBJ2-7
CDR3nt: TGTGCCAGCAGCCCGGGGGGGACTAGCCGAATCTACGAGCAGTACTTC
CDR3aa: CASSPGGTSRIYEQYF

abundance: .
d_gene: TRBD2
v_gene: TRBV10-2
j_gene: TRBJ2-3
CDR3nt: TGCGCCAGCAGTGAATTGGGGAGGGCCACAGATACGCAGTATTTT
CDR3aa: CASSELGRATDTQYF